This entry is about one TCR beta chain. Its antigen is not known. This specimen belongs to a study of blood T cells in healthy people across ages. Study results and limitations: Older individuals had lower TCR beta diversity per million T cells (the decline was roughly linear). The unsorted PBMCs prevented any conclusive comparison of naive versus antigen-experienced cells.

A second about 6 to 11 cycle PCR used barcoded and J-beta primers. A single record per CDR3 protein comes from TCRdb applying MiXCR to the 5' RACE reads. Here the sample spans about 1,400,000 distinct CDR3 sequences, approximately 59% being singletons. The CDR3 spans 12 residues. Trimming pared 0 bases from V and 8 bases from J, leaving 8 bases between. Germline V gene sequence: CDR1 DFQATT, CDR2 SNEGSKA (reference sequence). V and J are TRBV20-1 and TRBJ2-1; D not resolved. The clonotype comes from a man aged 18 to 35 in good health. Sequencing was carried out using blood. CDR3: CSARENVDEQFF. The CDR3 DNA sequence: TGCAGTGCTAGAGAAAACGTAGATGAGCAGTTCTTC.